These 8 T cell receptor beta chains were all obtained from the same sample, sequenced in a study of T cells in women clearing cervical HPV infection. Assay used: immunoSEQ multiplex PCR; TCRdb lists only in-frame clones, some missing. The sample holds roughly 30,000 clones. The sequenced material came from blood buffy coat. Receptor source: a woman between 18 and 70 years old with a cervical HPV16 infection that either progressed to CIN3+ or cleared (not recorded which).

As regards this clone: The CDR3 end falls 3 residues outside the read, so it is completed with the germline J gene. The genes are TRBV5-1 and TRBJ2-3; possible D gene TRBD2, 6 bases. Trimming stripped 5 bases from V and 0 bases from J, with 10 bases between. Germline V lookup: CDR1 SGHRS, CDR2 YFSETQ. This CDR3 spans 14 amino acids. The CDR3 loop is CASRSGSSTDTQYF. The CDR3 bases that were read are TGCGCCAGCAGAAGCGGGTCTAGCACAGATACG.

About this clone: The sequenced fragment ends 3 residues before the CDR3 boundary, so the rest is inferred from the germline J gene. The rearrangement joins TRBV14 to TRBJ1-1; maybe TRBD1 (5 bases). Per the germline V gene, CDR1 is SGHDN and CDR2 is FVKESK. The V end was cut by 1 base, the J end by 0 bases, with 12 bases between. There are 16 residues in the CDR3. The CDR3 bases that were read are TGTGCCAGCAGCCAAGCGGGTAGGGGCATGAACACTGAA. Translation: CASSQAGRGMNTE. In full, the CDR3 is CASSQAGRGMNTEAFF.

To note about this clone: Read data end 3 residues before the CDR3 end; the end is taken from the germline J gene. The chain employs TRBV19 and TRBJ1-6; TRBD1 aligns across 7 bases. V was clipped by 2 bases and J by 6 bases; unmatched bases: 7. This CDR3 spans 16 amino acids. Germline assignment: CDR1 LNHDA and CDR2 SQIVND (reference sequence). This CDR3 reads CASSIIPGGSNSPLHF. CDR3 bases read: TGTGCCAGTAGTATAATCCCAGGGGGTTCTAATTCACCC.

Comments on this clone: The DNA ends 3 residues before the CDR3 does, and the rest of the CDR3 is filled in from the germline J gene. The chain couples TRBV20-1 to TRBJ1-4; 9 nucleotides line up with TRBD1. V dropped 0 bases and J dropped 8; count of bases not matched to a gene: 10. Germline V gene data show CDR1 as DFQATT and CDR2 as SNEGSKA (reference sequence). This CDR3 has 16 residues. The CDR3 reads CSARDTKDRGGEKLFF. The sequenced part of the CDR3 DNA is TGCAGTGCTAGAGATACGAAGGACAGGGGAGGGGAAAAA.

A word on this clone: The CDR3 goes on 3 residues after the read ends, and that part is filled in from the germline J gene. The genes are TRBV7-9 and TRBJ1-2, with a tentative D call TRBD1 (5 bases). This CDR3 comprises 11 residues. CDR1 and CDR2 (germline): SEHNR, FQNEAQ (reference sequence). The CDR3 sequence: CASSPGGDYTF. The sequenced CDR3 bases are TGTGCCAGCAGCCCCGGAGGGGAC.

Of note for this clone: The CDR3 end is not reached by the read, which stops 3 residues before it; the germline J gene fills it in. The chain couples TRBV18 to TRBJ2-3, with 8 bases identical to TRBD1. Germline V gene data show CDR1 as KGHSH and CDR2 as LQKENI. The CDR3 covers 16 residues. Trimming at V came to 4 bases and at J to 3 bases, leaving 9 bases not matched to a gene. The CDR3 DNA, read in part, is TGTGCCAGCTCACTTCTTAGCAGGGGGCGGACAGATACG. Residues: CASSLLSRGRTDT. The entire CDR3 sequence reads CASSLLSRGRTDTQYF.

With regard to this clone: The CDR3 is cut off 3 residues early in the read; its end comes from the germline J gene. The gene calls are TRBV7-2 and TRBJ2-2, with D perhaps TRBD2 (6 bases). This CDR3 spans 13 amino acids. V was clipped by 2 bases and J by 7 bases, with 8 bases between them. Germline V gene lookup returns CDR1 SGHTA and CDR2 FQGNSA. The CDR3 bases that were read are TGTGCCAGCAGCTTATCGCGGGACGGGGAG. The encoded protein is CASSLSRDGE. The complete CDR3 sequence is CASSLSRDGELFF.

Notes on this clone: The observed sequence ends 3 residues before the CDR3 terminus, with the missing tail filled in from the germline J gene. The gene calls are TRBV5-6 and TRBJ1-2, with D perhaps TRBD1 (5 bases). Per the germline V gene, CDR1 is SGHDT and CDR2 is YYEEEE. This CDR3 spans 12 amino acids. The CDR3 DNA, read in part, is TGTGCCAGCAGCCCTGACAGCCAGGTC. Translating it yields CASSPDSQV. The entire CDR3 sequence reads CASSPDSQVYTF.